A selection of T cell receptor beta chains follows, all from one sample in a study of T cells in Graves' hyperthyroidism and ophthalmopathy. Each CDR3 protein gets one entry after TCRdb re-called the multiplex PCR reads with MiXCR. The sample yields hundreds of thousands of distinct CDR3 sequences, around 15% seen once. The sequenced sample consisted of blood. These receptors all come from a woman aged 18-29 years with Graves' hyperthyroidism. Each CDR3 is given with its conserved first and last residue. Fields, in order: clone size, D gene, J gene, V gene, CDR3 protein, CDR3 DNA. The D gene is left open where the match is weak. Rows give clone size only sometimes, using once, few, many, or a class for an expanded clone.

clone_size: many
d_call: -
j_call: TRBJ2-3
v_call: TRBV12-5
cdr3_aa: CASGLTPDTQYF
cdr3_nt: TGTGCTAGTGGTTTGACGCCAGATACGCAGTATTTT

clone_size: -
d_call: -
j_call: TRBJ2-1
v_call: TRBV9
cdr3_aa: CASSVGGGNWNEQFF
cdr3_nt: TGTGCCAGCAGCGTAGGGGGCGGGAATTGGAATGAGCAGTTCTTC

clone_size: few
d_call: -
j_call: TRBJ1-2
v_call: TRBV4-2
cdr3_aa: CASSGEGLDGYTF
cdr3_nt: TGTGCCAGCAGCGGGGAGGGGTTAGATGGCTACACCTTC

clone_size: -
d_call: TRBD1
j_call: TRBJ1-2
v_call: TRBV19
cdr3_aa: CASMGQFYGYTF
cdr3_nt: TGTGCCAGTATGGGACAGTTCTATGGCTACACCTTC

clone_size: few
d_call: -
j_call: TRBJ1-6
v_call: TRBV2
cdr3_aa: CAGVSYNSPLHF
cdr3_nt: TGTGCCGGCGTGTCCTATAATTCACCCCTCCACTTT

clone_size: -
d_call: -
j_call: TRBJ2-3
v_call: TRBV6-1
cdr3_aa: CASWENNPGTDTQYF
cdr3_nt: TGTGCCAGTTGGGAGAACAACCCGGGCACAGATACGCAGTATTTT

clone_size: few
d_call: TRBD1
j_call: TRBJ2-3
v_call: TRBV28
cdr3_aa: CASSLSGQGGTDTQYF
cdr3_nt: TGTGCCAGCAGTTTATCCGGACAGGGGGGCACAGATACGCAGTATTTT

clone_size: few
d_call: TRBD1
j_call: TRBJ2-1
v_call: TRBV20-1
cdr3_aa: CSASGDRAHEQFF
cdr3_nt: TGCAGTGCTAGTGGGGACAGGGCTCATGAGCAGTTCTTC

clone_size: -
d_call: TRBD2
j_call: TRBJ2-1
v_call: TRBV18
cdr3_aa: CASSPPGSGSLNEQFF
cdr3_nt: TGTGCCAGCTCACCACCGGGTAGCGGGAGTCTCAATGAGCAGTTCTTC

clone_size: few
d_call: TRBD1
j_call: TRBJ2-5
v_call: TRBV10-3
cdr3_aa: CAIREDRGGETQYF
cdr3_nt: TGTGCCATCAGAGAGGACAGGGGCGGAGAGACCCAGTACTTC

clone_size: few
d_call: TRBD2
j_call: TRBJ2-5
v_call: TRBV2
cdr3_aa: CASRRLAGGQETQYF
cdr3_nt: TGTGCCAGCCGCCGACTAGCGGGGGGTCAAGAGACCCAGTACTTC

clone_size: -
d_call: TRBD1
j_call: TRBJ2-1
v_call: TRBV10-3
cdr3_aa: CATQGTRQGEAPNNEQFF
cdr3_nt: TGTGCCACCCAGGGGACTCGACAGGGGGAGGCTCCCAACAATGAGCAGTTCTTC

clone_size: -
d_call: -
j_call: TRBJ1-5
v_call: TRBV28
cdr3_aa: CASRPTNQPQHF
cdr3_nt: TGTGCCAGCAGACCTACAAATCAGCCCCAGCATTTT

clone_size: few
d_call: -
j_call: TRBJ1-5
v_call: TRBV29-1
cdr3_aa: CSVALGNQPQHF
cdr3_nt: TGCAGCGTCGCGCTTGGAAATCAGCCCCAGCATTTT

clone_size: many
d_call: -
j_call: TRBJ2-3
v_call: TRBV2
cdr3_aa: CASSAGTRVTDTQYF
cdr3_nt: TGTGCCAGCAGCGCCGGGACGCGAGTCACAGATACGCAGTATTTT

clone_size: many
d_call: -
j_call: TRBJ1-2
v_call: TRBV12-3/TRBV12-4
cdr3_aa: CASSLQDGRGYTF
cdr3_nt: TGTGCCAGCAGTTTACAGGATGGTCGGGGCTACACCTTC

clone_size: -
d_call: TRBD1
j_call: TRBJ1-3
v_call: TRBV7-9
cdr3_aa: CASSPMGQGYSGNTIYF
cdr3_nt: TGTGCCAGCAGCCCAATGGGACAGGGTTACTCTGGAAACACCATATATTTT

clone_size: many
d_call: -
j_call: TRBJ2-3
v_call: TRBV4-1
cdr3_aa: CASSQDDRMSTDTQYF
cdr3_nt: TGCGCCAGCAGCCAGGACGACAGGATGAGCACAGATACGCAGTATTTT

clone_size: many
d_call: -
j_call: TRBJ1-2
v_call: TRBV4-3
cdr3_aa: CASSQDLKGLGYGYTF
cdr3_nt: TGCGCCAGCAGCCAAGATCTTAAGGGGCTGGGCTATGGCTACACCTTC

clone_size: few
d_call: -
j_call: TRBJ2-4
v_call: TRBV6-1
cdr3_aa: CASSMTAIQYF
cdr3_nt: TGTGCCAGCAGTATGACAGCCATTCAGTACTTC

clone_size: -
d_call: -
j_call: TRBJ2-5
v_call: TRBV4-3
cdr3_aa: CASSQERGDQETQYF
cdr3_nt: TGCGCCAGCAGCCAAGAGAGAGGGGACCAAGAGACCCAGTACTTC

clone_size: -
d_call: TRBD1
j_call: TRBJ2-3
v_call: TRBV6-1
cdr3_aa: CASGGQFTDTQYF
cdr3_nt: TGTGCCAGCGGGGGACAGTTCACAGATACGCAGTATTTT

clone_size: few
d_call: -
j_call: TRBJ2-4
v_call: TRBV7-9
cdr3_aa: CASSLVVRNKNIQYF
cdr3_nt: TGTGCCAGCAGCTTAGTCGTCCGAAACAAAAACATTCAGTACTTC

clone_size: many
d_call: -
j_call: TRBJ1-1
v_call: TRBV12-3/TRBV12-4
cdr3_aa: CASSLRQGREAFF
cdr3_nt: TGTGCCAGCAGTTTAAGGCAGGGACGGGAAGCTTTCTTT

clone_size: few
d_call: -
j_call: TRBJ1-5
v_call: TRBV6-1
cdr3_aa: CASIMGGQGGQPQHF
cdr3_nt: TGTGCCAGCATCATGGGAGGGCAGGGTGGTCAGCCCCAGCATTTT

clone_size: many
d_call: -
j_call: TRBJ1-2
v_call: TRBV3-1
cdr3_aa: CASSQVAGEANYGYTF
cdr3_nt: TGTGCCAGCAGCCAAGTCGCAGGGGAAGCTAACTATGGCTACACCTTC

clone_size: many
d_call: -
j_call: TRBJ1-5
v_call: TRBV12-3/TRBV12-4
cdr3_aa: CASSSPDLPEPQHF
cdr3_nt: TGTGCCAGCAGTTCTCCGGACCTGCCCGAGCCCCAGCATTTT

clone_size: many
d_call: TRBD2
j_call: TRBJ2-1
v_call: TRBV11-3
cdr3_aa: CASSPSPIAGIYNEQFF
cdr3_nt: TGTGCCAGCAGCCCGTCGCCTATAGCGGGGATATACAATGAGCAGTTCTTC

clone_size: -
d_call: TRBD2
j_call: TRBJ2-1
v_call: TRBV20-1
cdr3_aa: CSAGGDSGSGSYNEQFF
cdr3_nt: TGCAGTGCTGGGGGGGATAGCGGGAGCGGGTCCTACAATGAGCAGTTCTTC

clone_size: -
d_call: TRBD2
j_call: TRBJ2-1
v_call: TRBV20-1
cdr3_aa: CSAKRLTPGGSRPYNEQFF
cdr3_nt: TGCAGTGCTAAACGACTAACCCCAGGCGGGAGCAGACCCTACAATGAGCAGTTCTTC

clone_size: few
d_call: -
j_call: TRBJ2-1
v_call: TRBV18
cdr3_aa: CASSPTLAPSRNEQFF
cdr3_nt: TGTGCCAGCTCACCCACTTTGGCGCCCAGTCGCAATGAGCAGTTCTTC

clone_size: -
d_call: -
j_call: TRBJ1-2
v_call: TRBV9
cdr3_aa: CASSVGRQVDYGYTF
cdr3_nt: TGTGCCAGCAGCGTAGGTAGACAGGTTGACTATGGCTACACCTTC

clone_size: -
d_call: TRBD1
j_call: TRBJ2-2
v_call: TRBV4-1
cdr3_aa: CASSPQPGQGRSGELFF
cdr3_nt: TGCGCCAGCAGCCCGCAACCCGGACAGGGTAGGTCCGGGGAGCTGTTTTTT

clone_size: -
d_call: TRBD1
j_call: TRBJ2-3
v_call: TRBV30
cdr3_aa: CAWSVGTANTDTQYF
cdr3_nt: TGTGCCTGGAGTGTAGGGACAGCTAACACAGATACGCAGTATTTT

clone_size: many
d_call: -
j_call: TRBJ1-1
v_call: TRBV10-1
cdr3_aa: CASSGDGVEAFF
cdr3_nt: TGCGCCAGCAGTGGGGACGGGGTTGAAGCTTTCTTT

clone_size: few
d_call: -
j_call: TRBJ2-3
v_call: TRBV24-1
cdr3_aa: CATSDRGGWGTDTQYF
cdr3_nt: TGTGCCACCAGTGACCGAGGAGGGTGGGGCACAGATACGCAGTATTTT

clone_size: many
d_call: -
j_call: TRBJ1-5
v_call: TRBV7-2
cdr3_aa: CASSYTGQGNQPQHF
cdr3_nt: TGTGCCAGCAGCTACACAGGGCAGGGCAATCAGCCCCAGCATTTT

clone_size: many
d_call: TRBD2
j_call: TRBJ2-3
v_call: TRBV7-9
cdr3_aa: CASSLSGGGDTQYF
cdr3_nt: TGTGCCAGCAGCTTGAGCGGGGGGGGAGATACGCAGTATTTT

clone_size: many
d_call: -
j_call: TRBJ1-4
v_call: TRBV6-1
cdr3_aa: CASSEGSKLFF
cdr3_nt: TGTGCCAGCAGTGAAGGCTCTAAACTGTTTTTT

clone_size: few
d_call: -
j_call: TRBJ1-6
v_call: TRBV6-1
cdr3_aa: CASSEIGQADSPLHF
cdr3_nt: TGTGCCAGCAGTGAAATAGGGCAGGCCGATTCACCCCTCCACTTT

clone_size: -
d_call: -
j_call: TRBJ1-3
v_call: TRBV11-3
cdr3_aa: CAGSLVGLSGNTIYF
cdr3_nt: TGTGCCGGCAGCTTAGTTGGACTCTCTGGAAACACCATATATTTT

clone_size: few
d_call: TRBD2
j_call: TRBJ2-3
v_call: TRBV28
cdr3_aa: CASGSRTSGADTQYF
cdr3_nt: TGTGCCAGCGGCTCACGGACTAGCGGTGCAGATACGCAGTATTTT

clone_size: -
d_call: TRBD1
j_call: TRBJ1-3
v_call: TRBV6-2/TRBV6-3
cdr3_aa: CASSDPGTALNSGNTIYF
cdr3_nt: TGTGCCAGCAGCGACCCCGGGACAGCCTTAAACTCTGGAAACACCATATATTTT

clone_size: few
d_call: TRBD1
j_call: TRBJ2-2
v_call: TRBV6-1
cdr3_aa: CASRITGVTGELFF
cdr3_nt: TGTGCCAGCAGGATAACAGGGGTCACCGGGGAGCTGTTTTTT

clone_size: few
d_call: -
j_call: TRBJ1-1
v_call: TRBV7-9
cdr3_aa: CASSLDRTMNTEAFF
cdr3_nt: TGTGCCAGCAGCTTGGACCGAACCATGAACACTGAAGCTTTCTTT

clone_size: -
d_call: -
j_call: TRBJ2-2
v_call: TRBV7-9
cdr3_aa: CASSSSVPGRQLFF
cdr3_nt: TGTGCCAGCAGCTCTTCTGTGCCTGGCCGGCAGCTGTTTTTT

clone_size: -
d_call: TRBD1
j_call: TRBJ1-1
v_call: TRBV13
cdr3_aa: CASSQRQGERDTEGFF
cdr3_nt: TGTGCCAGCAGCCAACGACAGGGGGAAAGGGACACTGAAGGTTTCTTT

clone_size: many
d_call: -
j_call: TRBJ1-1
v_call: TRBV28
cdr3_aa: CASSFSPGGRLNTEAFF
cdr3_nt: TGTGCCAGCAGTTTTTCTCCGGGTGGCAGACTGAACACTGAAGCTTTCTTT

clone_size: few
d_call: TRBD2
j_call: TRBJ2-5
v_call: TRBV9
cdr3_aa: CASSVAALAVQETQYF
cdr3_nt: TGTGCCAGCAGCGTAGCCGCACTAGCGGTGCAAGAGACCCAGTACTTC

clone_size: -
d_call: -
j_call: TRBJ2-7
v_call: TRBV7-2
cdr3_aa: CASSQSPNYEQYF
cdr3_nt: TGTGCCAGCAGCCAATCTCCCAACTACGAGCAGTACTTC

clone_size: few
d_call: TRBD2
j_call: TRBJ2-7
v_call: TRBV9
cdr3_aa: CASSVASSGSFYEQYF
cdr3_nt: TGTGCCAGCAGCGTAGCTAGTAGCGGGAGTTTTTACGAGCAGTACTTC

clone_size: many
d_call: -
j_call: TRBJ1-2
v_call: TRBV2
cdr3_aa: CASSQGVREGYGYTF
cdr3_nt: TGTGCCAGCAGCCAAGGGGTCAGGGAAGGCTATGGCTACACCTTC